The source of this T cell receptor beta chain is a study of control samples from healthy donors and cancer patients. Clones were sequenced by immunoSEQ multiplex PCR, and TCRdb holds only the in-frame ones, with some missing. This table holds 150,000 to 200,000 clones, around 91% found once. This clone was counted a single time. The CDR3 extends over 16 amino acids. The V gene lost 0 bases and the J gene lost 4 bases, with 13 bases spanning the gap. Sequenced input: blood. This clonotype was obtained from a young woman in good health. The gene calls are TRBV23-1 and TRBJ2-1; D is perhaps TRBD1 (5 bases). TRBV23-1 is placed among ORFs of uncertain function. DNA for the CDR3: TGCGCCAGCAGTCAATCGTTTCAGGGAAGGTACAATGAGCAGTTCTTC. Translated, it gives CASSQSFQGRYNEQFF.